A single T cell receptor beta chain is shown here with its context. Antigen unknown. Other DNA sequences from this sample encode an identical CDR3 as well. The data stem from a study of shared clonotypes between healthy human individuals. Study donors comprised healthy, HIV-negative adults devoid of recent acute infection or vaccination. This table comes from immunoSEQ multiplex PCR, and its TCRdb copy is limited to in-frame clones, with some not included. The sample contains roughly 2.2 million clones, 80% to 95% of which appear only once. This CDR3 spans 12 amino acids. Trimming shortened V by 1 base and J by 5 bases, and 4 bases separated the two germline ends. Germline V gives CDR1 MGHRA, CDR2 YSYEKL. The study's findings and limits: A generally larger estimated richness was seen in naive subsets than in memory subsets.

The sequence derives from a man younger than 35 in good health. Some clones in this sample may be carry-over from other donors' samples. The specimen sequenced was naive CD4+ T cells from PBMCs. This sample's subset: CD45RA+ positively selected. This rearrangement joins TRBV4-1 to TRBJ2-3; the D is unclear. The CDR3 DNA reads TGCGCCAGCAGCCAAGTTTTAGATACGCAGTATTTT. Translated: CASSQVLDTQYF.